These 22 T cell receptor beta chains were sequenced from one sample in a study of regulatory T cells in long-lasting Graves disease. Stated time point: newly diagnosed GD, antithyroid drugs for less than 3 months. The TCR library was made from RNA that had been extracted from PBMCs in TRIzol. In building TCR beta libraries, iRepertoire HTBI primers were used together with Arm-PCR of CDR3 regions. TCRdb reprocessed the multiplex PCR reads with MiXCR, giving one entry per CDR3 protein. The table includes 410,000 or so distinct CDR3 sequences, about 15% detected once. These data were likewise used in another study, on T cells in Graves' hyperthyroidism and ophthalmopathy.

The sequences come from peripheral blood mononuclear cells (PBMCs), collected at new diagnosis, from a patient treated with antithyroid drugs. These receptors were taken from a woman aged 30 to 39 with Graves disease.

This clonotype has a count of ten or more. The chain uses TRBV10-3 and TRBJ2-1; 7 bases map to TRBD1. The V and J ends lost 3 bases and 6 bases, in that order; junction bases with no gene match: 2. CDR1 is ENHRY, CDR2 SYGVKD, per germline. This CDR3 spans 13 amino acids. The chain's CDR3 is CAISDTGVNEQFF. The CDR3 region has the DNA TGTGCCATCAGTGACACAGGGGTCAATGAGCAGTTCTTC.

The table lists this clonotype with a few counts. The chain is built from TRBV6-1 and TRBJ2-7, with TRBD1 matching 8 bases. Germline CDR1 reads MNHNS; CDR2 reads SASEGT. The J segment lost 12 bases and the V segment lost 10 bases, leaving 26 bases of the junction unmatched. CDR3 length equals 16 residues. CDR3 sequence (DNA): TGTGCCACCTTCCCTCACTTCGGGACAGGTCTTAAGTCGCCGTACTTC. Translating it yields CATFPHFGTGLKSPYF.

In this sample, this clonotype turned up many times. The V call is TRBV2, the J call TRBJ2-3, with D unresolved. Germline CDR1 reads SNHLY; CDR2 reads FYNNEI. The CDR3 is made up of 11 amino acids. The V and J ends lost 8 bases and 2 bases respectively, with 5 bases between them. CDR3 nucleotides: TGTGCCAGCCCCGTCACAGATACGCAGTATTTT. This sequence encodes CASPVTDTQYF.

V gene TRBV6-1 combines with J gene TRBJ2-2, with TRBD2 matching 7 bases. Germline assignment: CDR1 MNHNS and CDR2 SASEGT. The trim removed 0 bases at V and 8 bases at J, leaving 6 bases unmatched. The CDR3 extends over 15 amino acids. CDR3: CASSEAGDYPGELFF. DNA of the CDR3: TGTGCCAGCAGTGAAGCGGGGGACTATCCGGGGGAGCTGTTTTTT.

This clonotype was detected only a few times. The chain carries TRBV20-1 and TRBJ2-1; 7 bases align to TRBD2. Germline CDR1 and CDR2: DFQATT and SNEGSKA (reference sequence). The CDR3 is made up of 15 amino acids. Trimming removed 1 base from V and 3 bases from J; junction bases left unmatched: 6. CDR3 sequence (DNA): TGCAGTGCTAGAGTCGGAGCGGGAATCTACAATGAGCAGTTCTTC. Its protein is CSARVGAGIYNEQFF.

Ten or more counts support this clonotype. This chain links TRBV12-3 or TRBV12-4 with TRBJ1-5, with 8 bases lining up with TRBD1. J lost 2 bases, V lost 3 bases, and 6 bases had no gene match. CDR3 length equals 16 residues. The DNA for the CDR3 is TGTGCCAGCAGTTTCTTGGGACAGGCTGGCAATCAGCCCCAGCATTTT. Amino acids: CASSFLGQAGNQPQHF.

This clonotype was recorded many times. The chain has TRBV12-3 or TRBV12-4 and TRBJ1-1, with 7 bases lining up with TRBD1. V shed 5 bases, J shed 0 bases, and the junction held 3 bases outside the gene matches. The CDR3 consists of 14 residues. The CDR3 is CASSMTGLNTEAFF. In DNA, the CDR3 is TGTGCCAGCAGTATGACAGGGTTGAACACTGAAGCTTTCTTT.

This clonotype was counted many times. The V and J genes are TRBV24-1 and TRBJ2-2, with TRBD1 matching 9 bases. Trimming removed 7 bases from V and 2 bases from J; junction bases left unmatched: 7. Germline V gene lookup returns CDR1 KGHDR and CDR2 SFDVKD. The CDR3 has 16 amino acids. The CDR3 loop is CATSPTDRGNTGELFF. The DNA for the CDR3 is TGTGCCACCAGCCCGACGGACAGGGGCAACACCGGGGAGCTGTTTTTT.

As for this clonotype: A much larger clone differs by one base, so this may be a read error. The chain recombines TRBV28 with TRBJ2-3, with unresolved D. This CDR3 has 11 amino acids. Germline V CDR1 and CDR2: MDHEN, SYDVKM. The CDR3 nucleotides are TGTGCCAGCAAGAACGCAGATACGCAGTGTTTT. Amino acids: CASKNADTQCF.

This clonotype was recorded many times. The chain has TRBV11-2 and TRBJ2-7; D remains ambiguous. The CDR3 is 11 residues long. Trimming took 6 bases from V and 5 from J, leaving 8 bases between them. Germline values: CDR1 SGHAT, CDR2 FQNNGV. The CDR3 region has the DNA TGTGCCAGCAGATCTGGGCACGAGCAGTACTTC. This encodes CASRSGHEQYF.

This clonotype was found many times. The rearrangement joins TRBV5-6 to TRBJ2-7, with D perhaps matching TRBD2 (5 bases). Looked up from germline, CDR1 is SGHDT and CDR2 is YYEEEE. Trimming left V 4 bases short and J 2 bases short, with 13 bases between. CDR3 size: 14 residues. This chain's CDR3 is CASSPSGVTYEQYF. The CDR3, as DNA: TGTGCCAGCAGCCCGTCCGGGGTTACCTACGAGCAGTACTTC.

The chain couples TRBV25-1 to TRBJ2-1, with D unresolved. The CDR3 contains 13 residues. The V end lost 0 bases, the J end lost 8 bases, and 8 bases lay between the germline ends. Germline CDR1 is MGHDK and CDR2 is SYGVNS. The CDR3 region is CASSEYEVDEQFF. CDR3 sequence (DNA): TGTGCCAGCAGTGAATATGAGGTAGATGAGCAGTTCTTC.

In its sample, this clonotype was seen a few times. V is TRBV19 and J is TRBJ1-3; D is perhaps TRBD1 (5 bases). The ends were cut back, 8 bases at V and 2 bases at J, with 13 bases in the middle. This CDR3 has 14 amino acids. Germline assignment: CDR1 LNHDA and CDR2 SQIVND (reference sequence). The CDR3 loop is CASSPLGAGNTIYF. The CDR3 DNA follows: TGTGCCAGTTCCCCCCTGGGGGCTGGAAACACCATATATTTT.

This clonotype has at least ten counts. This rearrangement joins TRBV20-1 to TRBJ2-1, with TRBD2 as a possible D gene (6 bases). Germline V CDR1 and CDR2: DFQATT, SNEGSKA (reference sequence). Trimming stripped 2 bases from V and 5 bases from J, with 10 bases between. The CDR3 contains 13 residues. The CDR3 DNA reads TGCAGTGCTAGAAGGGACTCTAACAATGAGCAGTTCTTC. Its translation: CSARRDSNNEQFF.

This clonotype was detected many times. The CDR3 nucleotides read TGTGCCAGCAGCCCCTCTGTTCTGCCGTTCTTC. Translating it yields CASSPSVLPFF. The chain has TRBV7-2 and TRBJ2-1; no reliable D call. CDR3 length: 11 residues. Trimming pared 5 bases from V and 15 bases from J, leaving 14 bases between. Germline CDR1 SGHTA, CDR2 FQGNSA.

This CDR3 reads CASRVGTGQYGYTF. The CDR3 DNA follows: TGTGCCAGCAGGGTGGGGACAGGGCAATATGGCTACACCTTC. J is TRBJ1-2 and V is TRBV2, with TRBD1 matching over 9 bases. Trimming at V came to 6 bases and at J to 5 bases, leaving 7 bases not matched to a gene. Germline loops: CDR1 SNHLY, CDR2 FYNNEI. CDR3 length: 14 amino acids.

The chain has TRBV12-3 or TRBV12-4 and TRBJ2-1; no reliable D call. The CDR3 is made up of 12 amino acids. The germline V and J ends were trimmed by 4 bases and 10 bases, with 11 bases remaining between them. The CDR3 DNA is TGTGCCAGCAGTTCCCTCCCACCGGAGCAGTTCTTC. It specifies CASSSLPPEQFF.

This clonotype was recorded many times. The V and J genes are TRBV27 and TRBJ2-5; 7 nucleotides align to TRBD2. Trimming removed 6 bases from V and 1 base from J; junction bases left unmatched: 17. This CDR3 is built from 18 residues. Looked up from germline, CDR1 is MNHEY and CDR2 is SMNVEV (reference sequence). CDR3 sequence reads: CASSPTLLAEAFQETQYF. The CDR3 nucleotides read TGTGCCAGCAGCCCCACCCTCCTAGCGGAGGCCTTCCAAGAGACCCAGTACTTC.

This clonotype was counted a few times. The chain uses TRBV20-1 and TRBJ2-1; possible D gene TRBD2, 6 bases. The CDR3 length is 13 residues. The germline V gene encodes CDR1 DFQATT and CDR2 SNEGSKA (reference sequence). The V end was cut by 0 bases, the J end by 10 bases, with 13 bases between. The DNA for the CDR3 is TGCAGTGCTAGAGATTATTGGCGGGGCGAGCAGTTCTTC. Translating gives CSARDYWRGEQFF.

This clonotype appeared many times. V and J are TRBV7-9 and TRBJ2-3; D remains ambiguous. Deletions cut 3 bases from V and 1 base from J, with 8 bases between. This CDR3 is built from 14 residues. Germline V lookup: CDR1 SEHNR, CDR2 FQNEAQ (reference sequence). The CDR3 is CASSFGPGTDTQYF. The CDR3 DNA reads as TGTGCCAGCAGCTTCGGTCCTGGCACAGATACGCAGTATTTT.

J is TRBJ2-7 and V is TRBV19; 11 nucleotides align to TRBD2. V was pared by 4 bases and J by 0 bases, with 8 bases of the junction left unmatched. The CDR3 consists of 17 residues. Germline V gives CDR1 LNHDA, CDR2 SQIVND (reference sequence). DNA for the CDR3: TGTGCCAGTAGTACCTCCCTAGCGGGAGGTGTCTCCTACGAGCAGTACTTC. This translates into CASSTSLAGGVSYEQYF.

Ten or more counts support this clonotype. The gene calls are TRBV25-1 and TRBJ2-5, with a weak D call TRBD1 (7 bases). V was cut by 3 bases and J by 4 bases, with 18 bases left in between. The length of the CDR3 is 16 residues. CDR1 and CDR2 from the germline V gene are MGHDK and SYGVNS. CDR3 region: CASSEVGGGVGETQYF. CDR3 DNA sequence: TGTGCCAGCAGTGAGGTTGGAGGGGGCGTAGGAGAGACCCAGTACTTC.